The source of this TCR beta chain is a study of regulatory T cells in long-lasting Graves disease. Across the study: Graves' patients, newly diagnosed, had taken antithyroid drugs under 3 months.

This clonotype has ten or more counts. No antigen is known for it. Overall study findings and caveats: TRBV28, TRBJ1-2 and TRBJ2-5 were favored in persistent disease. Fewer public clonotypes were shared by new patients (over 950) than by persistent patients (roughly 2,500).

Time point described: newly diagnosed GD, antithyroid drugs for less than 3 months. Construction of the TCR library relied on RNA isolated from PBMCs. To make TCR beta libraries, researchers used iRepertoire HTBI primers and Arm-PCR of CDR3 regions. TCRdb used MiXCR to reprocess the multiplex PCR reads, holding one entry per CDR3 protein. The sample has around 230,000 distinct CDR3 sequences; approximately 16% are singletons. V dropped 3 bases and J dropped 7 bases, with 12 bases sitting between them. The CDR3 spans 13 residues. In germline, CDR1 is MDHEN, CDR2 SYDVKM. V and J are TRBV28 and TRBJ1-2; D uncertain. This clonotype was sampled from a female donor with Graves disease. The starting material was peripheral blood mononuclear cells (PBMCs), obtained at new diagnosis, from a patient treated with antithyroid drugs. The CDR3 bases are TGTGCCAGCAGTTTCCCCATGGCGGGTGGCTACACCTTC. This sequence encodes CASSFPMAGGYTF.